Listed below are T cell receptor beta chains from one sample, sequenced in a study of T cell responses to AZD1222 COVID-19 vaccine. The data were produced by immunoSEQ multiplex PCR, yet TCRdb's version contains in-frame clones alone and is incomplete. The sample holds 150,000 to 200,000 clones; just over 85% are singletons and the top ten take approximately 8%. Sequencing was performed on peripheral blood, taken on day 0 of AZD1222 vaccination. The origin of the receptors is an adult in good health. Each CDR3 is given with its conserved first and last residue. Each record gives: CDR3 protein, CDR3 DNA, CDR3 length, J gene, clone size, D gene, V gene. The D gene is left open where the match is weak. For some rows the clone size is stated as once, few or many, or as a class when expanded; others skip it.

CDR3 protein: CATTVGAPINYGYTF
CDR3 DNA: TGTGCCACCACGGTGGGAGCTCCTATTAACTATGGCTACACCTTC
CDR3 length: 15
J gene: TRBJ1-2
clone size: -
D gene: -
V gene: TRBV7-8

CDR3 protein: CASSQERTPVETQYF
CDR3 DNA: TGCGCCAGCAGCCAAGAACGCACCCCAGTAGAGACCCAGTACTTC
CDR3 length: 15
J gene: TRBJ2-5
clone size: -
D gene: -
V gene: TRBV4-1

CDR3 protein: CASSGQLFNQPQHF
CDR3 DNA: TGTGCCAGCAGTGGACAGCTTTTCAATCAGCCCCAGCATTTT
CDR3 length: 14
J gene: TRBJ1-5
clone size: -
D gene: -
V gene: TRBV6-2/TRBV6-3

CDR3 protein: CASRASRSEGRGRGETQYF
CDR3 DNA: TGTGCCAGCAGAGCTAGTCGTAGCGAGGGACGGGGCCGTGGGGAGACCCAGTACTTC
CDR3 length: 19
J gene: TRBJ2-5
clone size: -
D gene: -
V gene: TRBV7-6

CDR3 protein: CASSAQTGANLGSPLHF
CDR3 DNA: TGTGCCAGCAGTGCCCAGACAGGGGCCAACCTAGGTTCACCCCTCCACTTT
CDR3 length: 17
J gene: TRBJ1-6
clone size: -
D gene: TRBD1
V gene: TRBV2

CDR3 protein: CASGWTGSDEQYF
CDR3 DNA: TGTGCCAGCGGATGGACAGGGTCGGACGAGCAGTACTTC
CDR3 length: 13
J gene: TRBJ2-7
clone size: -
D gene: TRBD1
V gene: TRBV2

CDR3 protein: CASRDRYSPLHF
CDR3 DNA: TGTGCCAGTCGGGACAGATATTCACCCCTCCACTTT
CDR3 length: 12
J gene: TRBJ1-6
clone size: few
D gene: TRBD1
V gene: TRBV12-3/TRBV12-4

CDR3 protein: CASRLEGEGCGYTF
CDR3 DNA: TGTGCCAGCAGACTGGAAGGGGAAGGTTGTGGCTACACCTTC
CDR3 length: 14
J gene: TRBJ1-2
clone size: once
D gene: -
V gene: TRBV7-3

CDR3 protein: CASSLGQFEAFF
CDR3 DNA: TGTGCCAGCTCACTCGGACAGTTCGAAGCTTTCTTT
CDR3 length: 12
J gene: TRBJ1-1
clone size: -
D gene: -
V gene: TRBV18

CDR3 protein: CASSQAPSGEYEQYF
CDR3 DNA: TGCGCCAGCAGCCAAGCACCTAGCGGGGAGTACGAGCAGTACTTC
CDR3 length: 15
J gene: TRBJ2-7
clone size: -
D gene: TRBD2
V gene: TRBV4-3

CDR3 protein: CASSRDNQPQHF
CDR3 DNA: TGTGCCAGCAGCAGGGACAATCAGCCCCAGCATTTT
CDR3 length: 12
J gene: TRBJ1-5
clone size: -
D gene: -
V gene: TRBV2

CDR3 protein: CASSLSGFGDQPQHF
CDR3 DNA: TGTGCCAGCAGTTTATCGGGGTTTGGAGATCAGCCCCAGCATTTT
CDR3 length: 15
J gene: TRBJ1-5
clone size: -
D gene: -
V gene: TRBV28

CDR3 protein: CASRYRQGTGELFF
CDR3 DNA: TGTGCCAGCAGATACAGACAGGGGACCGGGGAGCTGTTTTTT
CDR3 length: 14
J gene: TRBJ2-2
clone size: -
D gene: TRBD1
V gene: TRBV7-2

CDR3 protein: CASSPGPGTTNEKLFF
CDR3 DNA: TGCGCCAGCAGCCCCGGACCGGGGACAACTAATGAAAAACTGTTTTTT
CDR3 length: 16
J gene: TRBJ1-4
clone size: -
D gene: -
V gene: TRBV4-1

CDR3 protein: CASRRGLAGNNEQFF
CDR3 DNA: TGTGCCAGCAGGAGGGGACTAGCGGGGAACAATGAGCAGTTCTTC
CDR3 length: 15
J gene: TRBJ2-1
clone size: -
D gene: TRBD2
V gene: TRBV2

CDR3 protein: CASSAGSSYEQYF
CDR3 DNA: TGTGCCAGCAGTGCGGGGAGCTCCTACGAGCAGTACTTC
CDR3 length: 13
J gene: TRBJ2-7
clone size: -
D gene: -
V gene: TRBV2

CDR3 protein: CASKVNSAYNEQFF
CDR3 DNA: TGTGCCAGCAAAGTTAATTCCGCGTACAATGAGCAGTTCTTC
CDR3 length: 14
J gene: TRBJ2-1
clone size: -
D gene: -
V gene: TRBV28

CDR3 protein: CASSRGRTGELFF
CDR3 DNA: TGTGCCAGCAGCAGGGGCCGTACCGGGGAGCTGTTTTTT
CDR3 length: 13
J gene: TRBJ2-2
clone size: few
D gene: -
V gene: TRBV7-9

CDR3 protein: CASKQMGTASYEQYF
CDR3 DNA: TGTGCCAGCAAGCAAATGGGGACAGCCTCCTACGAGCAGTACTTC
CDR3 length: 15
J gene: TRBJ2-7
clone size: -
D gene: TRBD1
V gene: TRBV6-5

CDR3 protein: CASSSPGELFF
CDR3 DNA: TGTGCCAGCTCCTCCCCCGGGGAGCTGTTTTTT
CDR3 length: 11
J gene: TRBJ2-2
clone size: -
D gene: -
V gene: TRBV12-3/TRBV12-4

CDR3 protein: CASSPGTLNSYEQYF
CDR3 DNA: TGCGCCAGCAGCCCAGGGACCCTTAACTCCTACGAGCAGTACTTC
CDR3 length: 15
J gene: TRBJ2-7
clone size: -
D gene: -
V gene: TRBV5-1

CDR3 protein: CASSLAGFGGTPLHF
CDR3 DNA: TGTGCCAGCAGCTTAGCAGGTTTTGGCGGGACACCCCTCCACTTT
CDR3 length: 15
J gene: TRBJ1-6
clone size: -
D gene: -
V gene: TRBV7-2

CDR3 protein: CASSLDTGANVLTF
CDR3 DNA: TGTGCCAGCAGTTTGGACACTGGGGCCAACGTCCTGACTTTC
CDR3 length: 14
J gene: TRBJ2-6
clone size: -
D gene: -
V gene: TRBV6-5

CDR3 protein: CASSTKVGENTEAFF
CDR3 DNA: TGTGCCAGCAGCACAAAAGTGGGAGAGAACACTGAAGCTTTCTTT
CDR3 length: 15
J gene: TRBJ1-1
clone size: -
D gene: -
V gene: TRBV7-2

CDR3 protein: CASSLVGGADEKLFF
CDR3 DNA: TGTGCCAGCAGCTTGGTCGGGGGGGCGGATGAAAAACTGTTTTTT
CDR3 length: 15
J gene: TRBJ1-4
clone size: -
D gene: -
V gene: TRBV5-6

CDR3 protein: CASSQDWGSGEKLFF
CDR3 DNA: TGTGCCAGCAGCCAAGATTGGGGTAGTGGTGAAAAACTGTTTTTT
CDR3 length: 15
J gene: TRBJ1-4
clone size: -
D gene: -
V gene: TRBV4-2

CDR3 protein: CASSFAGGYSYNEQFF
CDR3 DNA: TGTGCCAGCAGCTTTGCGGGGGGGTACTCCTACAATGAGCAGTTCTTC
CDR3 length: 16
J gene: TRBJ2-1
clone size: -
D gene: TRBD2
V gene: TRBV7-2

CDR3 protein: CASRSPGQGLYGYTF
CDR3 DNA: TGTGCCAGCAGATCCCCGGGACAGGGCCTCTATGGCTACACCTTC
CDR3 length: 15
J gene: TRBJ1-2
clone size: -
D gene: TRBD1
V gene: TRBV6-5

CDR3 protein: CSSAAGYGYTF
CDR3 DNA: TGCAGCTCGGCAGCGGGCTATGGCTACACCTTC
CDR3 length: 11
J gene: TRBJ1-2
clone size: -
D gene: -
V gene: TRBV29-1

CDR3 protein: CASSFLPGQEQFF
CDR3 DNA: TGTGCCAGCAGCTTTCTCCCGGGACAGGAGCAGTTCTTC
CDR3 length: 13
J gene: TRBJ2-1
clone size: -
D gene: TRBD1
V gene: TRBV2

CDR3 protein: CASSHRDQPQHF
CDR3 DNA: TGTGCCAGCAGCCACAGGGATCAGCCCCAGCATTTT
CDR3 length: 12
J gene: TRBJ1-5
clone size: -
D gene: -
V gene: TRBV6-2/TRBV6-3

CDR3 protein: CAISESPDNEQFF
CDR3 DNA: TGTGCCATCAGTGAGTCCCCAGACAATGAGCAGTTCTTC
CDR3 length: 13
J gene: TRBJ2-1
clone size: -
D gene: -
V gene: TRBV10-3

CDR3 protein: CAWDIQGSNQPQHF
CDR3 DNA: TGTGCCTGGGATATCCAGGGGAGCAATCAGCCCCAGCATTTT
CDR3 length: 14
J gene: TRBJ1-5
clone size: -
D gene: -
V gene: TRBV30

CDR3 protein: CASAFDSGNTIYF
CDR3 DNA: TGTGCCAGCGCGTTTGACTCTGGAAACACCATATATTTT
CDR3 length: 13
J gene: TRBJ1-3
clone size: -
D gene: -
V gene: TRBV15

CDR3 protein: CAWSGMRGPSETQYF
CDR3 DNA: TGTGCCTGGAGTGGGATGCGGGGGCCCTCAGAGACCCAGTACTTC
CDR3 length: 15
J gene: TRBJ2-5
clone size: -
D gene: -
V gene: TRBV30

CDR3 protein: CASSRQGWNTEAFF
CDR3 DNA: TGCGCCAGCAGCCGACAGGGTTGGAACACTGAAGCTTTCTTT
CDR3 length: 14
J gene: TRBJ1-1
clone size: -
D gene: TRBD1
V gene: TRBV5-1

CDR3 protein: CASSQDSFSRGIYGYTF
CDR3 DNA: TGCGCCAGCAGCCAAGATTCCTTCTCGAGGGGGATCTATGGCTACACCTTC
CDR3 length: 17
J gene: TRBJ1-2
clone size: -
D gene: -
V gene: TRBV4-3

CDR3 protein: CASSAGPYGYTF
CDR3 DNA: TGTGCCAGCAGCGCGGGTCCCTATGGCTACACCTTC
CDR3 length: 12
J gene: TRBJ1-2
clone size: -
D gene: -
V gene: TRBV7-8

CDR3 protein: CARGLAGLSSYEQYF
CDR3 DNA: TGTGCCAGGGGACTAGCGGGGCTGAGCTCCTACGAGCAGTACTTC
CDR3 length: 15
J gene: TRBJ2-7
clone size: -
D gene: TRBD2
V gene: TRBV6-5

CDR3 protein: CASSPPGSQNIQYF
CDR3 DNA: TGTGCCAGCTCACCACCGGGGAGCCAAAACATTCAGTACTTC
CDR3 length: 14
J gene: TRBJ2-4
clone size: -
D gene: -
V gene: TRBV18

CDR3 protein: CASSLGGGTEAFF
CDR3 DNA: TGTGCCAGCAGCTTAGGAGGGGGCACTGAAGCTTTCTTT
CDR3 length: 13
J gene: TRBJ1-1
clone size: once
D gene: -
V gene: TRBV7-9

CDR3 protein: CASSLGQGWVGGYTF
CDR3 DNA: TGTGCCAGCAGCCTCGGCCAGGGGTGGGTAGGTGGCTACACCTTC
CDR3 length: 15
J gene: TRBJ1-2
clone size: once
D gene: -
V gene: TRBV3-1/TRBV3-2